Below, 24 T cell receptor beta chains from the same sample are listed, as sequenced in a study of T cell changes during pregnancy in multiple sclerosis. Sequenced by immunoSEQ multiplex PCR; TCRdb stores in-frame clones only, minus some. This table has 70,000 to 95,000 clones, 70% to 90% appearing once. This specimen was peripheral blood, taken before pregnancy. The source is a female donor with multiple sclerosis, enrolled in a pregnancy study.

The chain joins TRBV4-3 to TRBJ2-7; 7 bases are a match to TRBD2. Losses at the gene ends were 1 base for V and 2 bases for J; bases not matched to a gene: 8. CDR1 and CDR2 (germline): LGHNA, YSLEER. The length of the CDR3 is 16 residues. The CDR3 sequence: CASSQGGGRGAYEQYF. CDR3 DNA: TGCGCCAGCAGCCAAGGGGGGGGACGGGGAGCCTACGAGCAGTACTTC.

The chain links TRBV10-1 to TRBJ2-1; the D gene is possibly TRBD2 (5 bases). Germline CDR1 and CDR2: WNHNN and SYGVQD (reference sequence). This CDR3 region has 16 residues. Trimming took 3 bases from V and 0 from J, leaving 12 bases between them. The CDR3 nucleotides read TGCGCCAGCAGTGATCGGGCAGAGGGCTCCTACAATGAGCAGTTCTTC. Protein: CASSDRAEGSYNEQFF.

This clone appeared a few times. The V gene is TRBV2, the J gene TRBJ1-6, with TRBD1 as a possible D gene (5 bases). V shed 5 bases and J shed 11 bases, with 13 bases lying between them. The CDR3 is made up of 13 amino acids. Germline CDR1 reads SNHLY; CDR2 reads FYNNEI. CDR3: CASSSDVRAPLHF. Written as DNA, the CDR3 is TGTGCCAGCAGTAGTGACGTCAGGGCACCCCTCCACTTT.

This chain joins TRBV29-1 and TRBJ1-5; TRBD1 matches at 8 bases. Per germline, CDR1 SQVTM and CDR2 ANQGSEA. V dropped 6 bases and J dropped 4; count of bases not matched to a gene: 5. CDR3 length: 13 residues. CDR3 amino acids: CSVQGASNQPQHF. The CDR3 coding sequence is TGCAGCGTCCAGGGGGCCTCAAATCAGCCCCAGCATTTT.

The chain couples TRBV18 to TRBJ1-3; D perhaps matches TRBD1 (5 bases). CDR1 is KGHSH and CDR2 is LQKENI in the germline V gene. The CDR3 consists of 13 residues. Trimming pared 3 bases from V and 8 bases from J, leaving 11 bases between. CDR3 sequence: CASSPDSRDTIYF. The CDR3 DNA follows: TGTGCCAGCTCACCCGACAGCCGAGACACCATATATTTT.

The V call is TRBV7-6, the J call TRBJ1-1; tentative D call: TRBD1 (6 bases). Per germline, CDR1 SGHVS and CDR2 FNYEAQ. CDR3 size: 16 residues. The germline V and J ends were trimmed by 5 bases and 0 bases, with 16 bases remaining between them. The CDR3 region has the DNA TGTGCCAGCAGCCCTGATACGGGACACCTGAACACTGAAGCTTTCTTT. Translating it yields CASSPDTGHLNTEAFF. The whole variable domain, remainder taken from reference TRBV7-6 and TRBJ1-1, is GAGVSQSPRYKVTKRGQDVALRCDPISGHVSLYWYRQALGQGPEFLTYFNYEAQQDKSGLPNDRFSAERPEGSISTLTIQRTEQRDSAMYRCASSPDTGHLNTEAFFGQGTRLTVV.

The V call is TRBV25-1, the J call TRBJ1-5; D is uncertain. The CDR3 length is 14 residues. The V gene's germline CDR1 is MGHDK and CDR2 SYGVNS. V shed 5 bases and J shed 3 bases, with 11 bases lying between them. The CDR3 DNA reads as TGTGCCAGCAGTACACTGTGGGCCAATCAGCCCCAGCATTTT. Amino acids: CASSTLWANQPQHF. The variable domain in full, with the rest retrieved from reference TRBV25-1 and TRBJ1-5, is EADIYQTPRYLVIGTGKKITLECSQTMGHDKMYWYQQDPGMELHLIHYSYGVNSTEKGDLSSESTVSRIRTEHFPLTLESARPSHTSQYLCASSTLWANQPQHFGDGTRLSIL.

The chain joins TRBV28 to TRBJ2-7; 12 nucleotides align to TRBD2. The V segment lost 5 bases and the J segment 6 bases; nucleotides outside the gene matches: 8. CDR3 size: 15 residues. CDR1 and CDR2 from the germline V gene are MDHEN and SYDVKM. CDR3 sequence reads: CASSPLAGGVLEQYF. In nucleotides, the CDR3 is TGTGCCAGCAGTCCGCTAGCGGGGGGGGTCCTCGAGCAGTACTTC. The full variable domain, its missing parts supplied by reference TRBV28 and TRBJ2-7, is DVKVTQSSRYLVKRTGEKVFLECVQDMDHENMFWYRQDPGLGLRLIYFSYDVKMKEKGDIPEGYSVSREKKERFSLILESASTNQTSMYLCASSPLAGGVLEQYFGPGTRLTVT.

The V and J genes are TRBV18 and TRBJ1-2; TRBD1 agrees at 9 bases. This CDR3 spans 15 amino acids. CDR1 and CDR2 from the germline V gene are KGHSH and LQKENI. The junction had 4 bases not matched to a gene; V was cut back by 1 base and J by 4 bases. CDR3 in amino acids: CASSPLKTGGYGYTF. The CDR3, as DNA: TGTGCCAGCTCACCACTTAAGACAGGGGGCTATGGCTACACCTTC.

The chain has TRBV2 and TRBJ2-7, with D possibly being TRBD1 (6 bases). CDR3 length: 13 amino acids. Trimming cost V 1 base and J 5 bases, with 9 bases left between them. Looked up from germline, CDR1 is SNHLY and CDR2 is FYNNEI. CDR3 protein: CASSEGTANEQYF. The CDR3 coding sequence is TGTGCCAGCAGTGAAGGGACAGCGAACGAGCAGTACTTC. The full variable domain, completed using reference TRBV2 and TRBJ2-7, is EPEVTQTPSHQVTQMGQEVILRCVPISNHLYFYWYRQILGQKVEFLVSFYNNEISEKSEIFDDQFSVERPDGSNFTLKIRSTKLEDSAMYFCASSEGTANEQYFGPGTRLTVT.

This chain joins TRBV29-1 and TRBJ2-1, with TRBD1 matching over 7 bases. The germline V gene encodes CDR1 SQVTM and CDR2 ANQGSEA. The CDR3 has 12 residues. V was clipped by 6 bases and J by 12 bases; unmatched bases: 11. The CDR3 DNA is TGCAGCGTCAGAACAGGGGAACATGGGCAGTTCTTC. Its translation is CSVRTGEHGQFF.

This clone was recorded a few times. Written as DNA, the CDR3 is TGCGCCAGCAGCTTGGAGGTAGCCACTGAAGCTTTCTTT. Encoded protein: CASSLEVATEAFF. V gene TRBV5-1 combines with J gene TRBJ1-1; D remains unclear. In germline, CDR1 is SGHRS, CDR2 YFSETQ. Deletions cut 0 bases from V and 4 bases from J, with 7 bases between. The CDR3 has 13 amino acids. Filled out from reference TRBV5-1 and TRBJ1-1, the complete variable domain reads KAGVTQTPRYLIKTRGQQVTLSCSPISGHRSVSWYQQTPGQGLQFLFEYFSETQRNKGNFPGRFSGRQFSNSRSEMNVSTLELGDSALYLCASSLEVATEAFFGQGTRLTVV.

J is TRBJ2-3 and V is TRBV6-5, with D possibly being TRBD1 (6 bases). The V gene's germline CDR1 is MNHEY and CDR2 SVGAGI. The CDR3 spans 14 residues. Trimming shortened V by 2 bases and J by 3 bases, and 9 bases separated the two germline ends. CDR3 coding DNA: TGTGCCAGCAGTTACCTGGGGGCAACAGATACGCAGTATTTT. Translated, it gives CASSYLGATDTQYF.

The rearrangement links TRBV15 to TRBJ2-2, with a weak D call TRBD2 (5 bases). The CDR3 loop spans 17 amino acids. Germline V gene lookup returns CDR1 LNHNV and CDR2 YYDKDF (reference sequence). V gave up 0 bases and J gave up 1 base, with 12 bases separating them. The CDR3 nucleotides read TGTGCCACCAGCAGAGATTTCGGGGTTCGGAACACCGGGGAGCTGTTTTTT. Its translation: CATSRDFGVRNTGELFF.

This clone was seen just once. V is TRBV18 and J is TRBJ1-2, with D perhaps matching TRBD1 (5 bases). Trimming pared 3 bases from V and 4 bases from J, leaving 15 bases between. Germline V CDR1 and CDR2: KGHSH, LQKENI. This CDR3 is 15 amino acids long. CDR3 region: CASSPQTLDSYGYTF. Written as DNA, the CDR3 is TGTGCCAGCTCACCCCAAACTTTAGACAGCTATGGCTACACCTTC.

The V gene is TRBV7-2, the J gene TRBJ1-2; D is unresolved. The CDR3 spans 15 residues. Germline assignment: CDR1 SGHTA and CDR2 FQGNSA. Trimming left V 6 bases short and J 4 bases short, with 18 bases between. CDR3 residues: CASRPAHLGSYGYTF. CDR3 in DNA: TGTGCCAGCAGGCCCGCCCATTTAGGGAGCTATGGCTACACCTTC.

This chain links TRBV7-2 with TRBJ1-6, with D uncertain. The germline V and J ends were trimmed by 1 base and 9 bases, with 13 bases remaining between them. CDR3 length: 15 amino acids. The germline V gene has CDR1 SGHTA and CDR2 FQGNSA. As DNA, the CDR3 is TGTGCCAGCAGCTTAGTACTTCAGCGGGTTTCACCCCTCCACTTT. Amino acids: CASSLVLQRVSPLHF.

The chain combines TRBV5-1 with TRBJ1-1; 7 nucleotides agree with TRBD1. CDR1 SGHRS and CDR2 YFSETQ come from the germline V gene. After removal of 4 bases from V and 0 bases from J, the junction contained 3 bases not matched to a gene. CDR3 length: 14 amino acids. The CDR3 DNA reads as TGCGCCAGCAGCACGGGACAGTTGAACACTGAAGCTTTCTTT. It yields the protein CASSTGQLNTEAFF.

The chain combines TRBV6-1 with TRBJ1-4, with D possibly matching TRBD1 (5 bases). CDR3 length: 14 amino acids. CDR1 MNHNS and CDR2 SASEGT come from the germline V gene. V was trimmed by 6 bases and J by 7 bases, leaving 15 bases between them. The CDR3: CASRIQAWGEKLFF. CDR3 DNA sequence: TGTGCCAGCAGGATACAGGCCTGGGGTGAAAAACTGTTTTTT.

The chain has TRBV6-5 and TRBJ1-5; D remains unclear. V was pared by 5 bases and J by 7 bases, with 9 bases between. The CDR3 spans 12 residues. Germline V lookup: CDR1 MNHEY, CDR2 SVGAGI. Here the CDR3 reads CASSAGKQPQHF. The CDR3 region has the DNA TGTGCCAGCAGTGCAGGAAAGCAGCCCCAGCATTTT.

The gene calls are TRBV7-7 and TRBJ1-2; 8 positions agree with TRBD1. This CDR3 spans 14 amino acids. CDR1 SSHAT and CDR2 FNYEAQ come from the germline V gene (reference sequence). The CDR3 here is CASGPIDRGYGYTF. The CDR3 nucleotides are TGTGCTAGCGGTCCTATAGACAGGGGTTATGGCTACACCTTC.

J is TRBJ2-3 and V is TRBV4-3; TRBD2 aligns across 15 bases. The germline gives CDR1 LGHNA, CDR2 YSLEER. V lost 5 bases and J lost 0; bases outside the gene matches: 12. The CDR3 is made up of 20 amino acids. The CDR3 spells CASSKGLAGGRNTSTDTQYF. The CDR3 nucleotides are TGCGCCAGCAGCAAAGGACTAGCGGGGGGGCGGAACACTAGCACAGATACGCAGTATTTT.

The V gene is TRBV9, the J gene TRBJ2-1, with 7 bases identical to TRBD1. Germline CDR1 is SGDLS and CDR2 is YYNGEE. The ends lost 3 bases at V and 1 base at J; junction bases unmatched: 7. The CDR3 sequence is 16 residues long. CDR3 amino acids: CASSGQGGLSYNEQFF. CDR3 sequence (DNA): TGTGCCAGCAGCGGACAGGGCGGGCTTTCCTACAATGAGCAGTTCTTC.

The sample holds one count of this clone. The chain is built from TRBV5-1 and TRBJ2-7; 10 positions agree with TRBD1. CDR1 SGHRS and CDR2 YFSETQ come from the germline V gene. After removal of 0 bases from V and 7 bases from J, the junction contained 4 bases not matched to a gene. The CDR3 is made up of 14 amino acids. The CDR3 sequence: CASSLEGTGEEQYF. The DNA for the CDR3 is TGCGCCAGCAGCTTGGAGGGGACAGGGGAAGAGCAGTACTTC.